One and the same sample provided the 25 T cell receptor beta chains below, sequenced in a study of regulatory T cells in long-lasting Graves disease. Indicated time point: newly diagnosed GD, antithyroid drugs for less than 3 months. The authors made the TCR library using RNA they extracted from PBMCs. Construction of the TCR beta libraries employed iRepertoire HTBI primers in conjunction with Arm-PCR of CDR3 regions. Each CDR3 protein is one row after TCRdb ran MiXCR on the multiplex PCR reads. Of roughly 420,000 distinct CDR3 sequences listed, 16% are singletons. This same sample was also taken into another study, of T cells in Graves' hyperthyroidism and ophthalmopathy.

Specimen: peripheral blood mononuclear cells (PBMCs), collected at new diagnosis, from a patient treated with antithyroid drugs. The receptors were gathered from a woman between 18 and 30 years old with Graves disease.

The table lists this clonotype with many counts. The chain recombines TRBV6-1 with TRBJ2-2; D gene uncertain. Germline V gene lookup returns CDR1 MNHNS and CDR2 SASEGT. Between the trimmed V and J ends, which lost 6 bases and 3 bases, there was a span of 20 bases. CDR3 length: 17 amino acids. The CDR3 reads CASRDRPPPTYTGELFF. The DNA of the CDR3 is TGTGCCAGCAGGGACCGACCACCCCCAACTTACACCGGGGAGCTGTTTTTT.

This clonotype was observed a few times. CDR3 nucleotide sequence: TGTGCCATCGGGGGGCAGGGAGAGACCCAGTACTTC. Its protein product is CAIGGQGETQYF. The gene calls are TRBV10-3 and TRBJ2-5; D is tentatively TRBD1 or TRBD2 (6 bases each). Germline V gives CDR1 ENHRY, CDR2 SYGVKD. V was shortened by 8 bases and J by 4 bases, with 11 bases between the two germline ends. CDR3 size: 12 residues.

J is TRBJ2-6 and V is TRBV27; 9 nucleotides align to TRBD2. CDR1 and CDR2 (germline): MNHEY, SMNVEV (reference sequence). Trimming took 5 bases from V and 3 from J; bases not matched to a gene: 11. The CDR3 is made up of 18 amino acids. In DNA, the CDR3 is TGTGCCAGCAGTCCCAGTAGCGGAGCGGGGGGTGGGGCCAACGTCCTGACTTTC. Amino acids: CASSPSSGAGGGANVLTF.

There are many counts of this clonotype. V is TRBV28 and J is TRBJ2-5; 7 nucleotides match TRBD2. CDR3 length equals 16 residues. Germline V gene data show CDR1 as MDHEN and CDR2 as SYDVKM. The V segment lost 6 bases and the J segment 5 bases; nucleotides outside the gene matches: 15. The CDR3, as DNA: TGTGCCAGCAGCGGCCCTGCGGGAGTCTCGGGGGAGACCCAGTACTTC. Translated: CASSGPAGVSGETQYF.

The chain recombines TRBV29-1 with TRBJ2-1; 8 positions match TRBD2. The CDR3 runs to 14 residues. V shed 2 bases and J 1 base; nucleotides not matched to a gene: 1. Germline values: CDR1 SQVTM, CDR2 ANQGSEA. CDR3 nucleotides: TGCAGCGTTGAATTAGCGGGATCCTACAATGAGCAGTTCTTC. Its protein product is CSVELAGSYNEQFF.

This clonotype was found a few times. This chain links TRBV7-2 with TRBJ2-5; no firm D call. The CDR3 has 14 residues. Per the germline V gene, CDR1 is SGHTA and CDR2 is FQGNSA. V lost 0 bases and J 6 bases, leaving 11 bases between the germline ends. Here the CDR3 reads CASSLAKGQKTQYF. The CDR3, as DNA: TGTGCCAGCAGCTTAGCGAAGGGTCAGAAGACCCAGTACTTC. Supplemented by reference TRBV7-2 and TRBJ2-5, the full variable domain reads GAGVSQSPSNKVTEKGKDVELRCDPISGHTALYWYRQSLGQGLEFLIYFQGNSAPDKSGLPSDRFSAERTGGSVSTLTIQRTQQEDSAVYLCASSLAKGQKTQYFGPGTRLLVL.

This clonotype was recorded a few times. The V call is TRBV24-1, the J call TRBJ2-5; TRBD2 aligns across 8 bases. There are 17 residues in the CDR3. Germline assignment: CDR1 KGHDR and CDR2 SFDVKD. V lost 0 bases, J lost 4 bases, and 9 bases stayed unmatched. Here the CDR3 reads CATSDLTAGGVVETQYF. The CDR3 DNA reads TGTGCCACCAGTGATTTGACGGCCGGGGGGGTAGTAGAGACCCAGTACTTC.

This clonotype appeared a few times. This rearrangement joins TRBV5-1 to TRBJ2-7, with D perhaps assigned TRBD1 or TRBD2 (5 bases each). CDR1 and CDR2 (germline): SGHRS, YFSETQ. V lost 1 base and J 2 bases, leaving 10 bases between the germline ends. The CDR3 is made up of 14 amino acids. The CDR3: CASSLSTGPYEQYF. CDR3 in DNA: TGCGCCAGCAGCTTGTCTACGGGGCCCTACGAGCAGTACTTC.

This clonotype showed up many times. The chain has TRBV7-9 and TRBJ2-1; D may be TRBD2 (6 bases). This CDR3 comprises 13 residues. Germline CDR1 reads SEHNR; CDR2 reads FQNEAQ (reference sequence). V was trimmed by 6 bases and J by 10 bases, leaving 16 bases between them. CDR3 amino acids: CASSSTSSLEQFF. The CDR3 DNA reads as TGTGCCAGCAGTTCGACTAGTTCTTTAGAGCAGTTCTTC.

This clonotype was observed a few times. The chain joins TRBV28 to TRBJ2-2; perhaps TRBD2 as D (6 bases). CDR3 length equals 15 residues. The germline V gene encodes CDR1 MDHEN and CDR2 SYDVKM. The V gene lost 3 bases and the J gene lost 5 bases, with 13 bases spanning the gap. The chain's CDR3 is CASSFGAGGTGELFF. The CDR3 DNA follows: TGTGCCAGCAGTTTCGGGGCTGGAGGGACCGGGGAGCTGTTTTTT.

In its sample, this clonotype was seen a few times. The genes are TRBV19 and TRBJ2-1; TRBD2 is a possible D gene (6 bases). Trimming pared 4 bases from V and 4 bases from J, leaving 20 bases between. Germline V CDR1 and CDR2: LNHDA, SQIVND (reference sequence). CDR3 size: 17 residues. The DNA of the CDR3 is TGTGCCAGTAGTAGACCTAGCGCCAGCTGGGGATACAATGAGCAGTTCTTC. The encoded protein is CASSRPSASWGYNEQFF.

This clonotype has more than one count but fewer than ten. A much larger clone sits a single nucleotide away, making a read error possible. V usage is TRBV11-2 and J usage is TRBJ2-3; D not certain. The V end was cut by 7 bases, the J end by 4 bases, with 21 bases between. The V gene's germline CDR1 is SGHAT and CDR2 FQNNGV. The CDR3 extends over 16 amino acids. The CDR3 sequence is CASTKLGQNDADTQYF. In DNA, the CDR3 is TGTGCCAGCACCAAGCTCGGGCAGAATGACGCAGATACGCAGTATTTT.

In its sample, this clonotype was seen a few times. The rearrangement links TRBV25-1 to TRBJ2-2; D is perhaps TRBD1 (5 bases). The CDR3 runs 15 residues. Looked up from germline, CDR1 is MGHDK and CDR2 is SYGVNS. Trimming left V 6 bases short and J 0 bases short, with 11 bases between. DNA for the CDR3: TGTGCCAGCAGCCTTGGGGCGACGAACACCGGGGAGCTGTTTTTT. The encoded protein is CASSLGATNTGELFF.

The chain recombines TRBV20-1 with TRBJ1-2, with TRBD1 identical over 8 bases. The CDR3 runs to 17 residues. Per the germline V gene, CDR1 is DFQATT and CDR2 is SNEGSKA (reference sequence). The V gene end was trimmed by 5 bases and the J gene end by 0 bases; junction bases not matched to a gene: 14. CDR3 sequence reads: CSAPLLTGAKPNYGYTF. CDR3 nucleotides: TGCAGTGCTCCCCTTTTGACAGGGGCGAAACCTAACTATGGCTACACCTTC.

This clonotype was counted between two and nine times. The V call is TRBV10-2, the J call TRBJ1-2; 7 bases map to TRBD1. The CDR3 totals 13 residues. V shed 10 bases, J shed 2 bases, and the junction held 7 bases outside the gene matches. CDR1 and CDR2 (germline): WSHSY, SAAADI. CDR3 nucleotides: TGCGCCACCCAGGAGACAGGGAACTATGGCTACACCTTC. It codes for CATQETGNYGYTF.

This clonotype was seen repeatedly, ten times or more. The chain couples TRBV7-2 to TRBJ1-2; D gene unclear. The germline CDR1 and CDR2 sequences are SGHTA and FQGNSA. This CDR3 contains 13 residues. V lost 1 base, J lost 6 bases, and 9 bases lay in between. The CDR3 DNA reads TGTGCCAGCAGCTTAGTAGGTGGGAATGGCTACACCTTC. Amino acids: CASSLVGGNGYTF.

This sequence joins TRBV10-3 and TRBJ2-1; 10 bases map to TRBD2. Germline CDR1 and CDR2: ENHRY and SYGVKD. J was trimmed by 6 bases and V by 8 bases; bases with no gene match: 4. The CDR3 spans 13 residues. The CDR3 region is CAILTSGTNEQFF. The CDR3 DNA reads TGTGCCATCCTCACTAGCGGGACCAATGAGCAGTTCTTC.

The rearrangement links TRBV24-1 to TRBJ2-1, with 9 nucleotides matching TRBD2. The CDR3 runs to 15 residues. Losses at the gene ends were 4 bases for V and 4 bases for J; bases not matched to a gene: 4. Germline lookup yields CDR1 KGHDR and CDR2 SFDVKD. The CDR3 loop is CATSEPLAGYNEQFF. As DNA, the CDR3 is TGTGCCACCAGTGAACCACTAGCGGGTTACAATGAGCAGTTCTTC.

As concerns this clonotype: A much larger clonotype is one base distant, so this may be a read error. This chain links TRBV27 with TRBJ2-5; the D gene is possibly TRBD1 (5 bases). The CDR3 totals 13 residues. Germline CDR1 is MNHEY and CDR2 is SMNVEV (reference sequence). V gave up 5 bases and J gave up 4 bases, with 11 bases separating them. As DNA, the CDR3 is TGTGCCAGCAGTGGCAGGGAAGGAGAGACCCAGTACTTC. Translating it yields CASSGREGETQYF.

This clonotype was seen at least ten times. The rearrangement joins TRBV20-1 to TRBJ2-1; the match to TRBD2 covers 8 bases. The ends lost 6 bases at V and 5 bases at J; junction bases unmatched: 12. Per germline, CDR1 DFQATT and CDR2 SNEGSKA (reference sequence). CDR3 length equals 15 residues. In nucleotides, the CDR3 is TGCAGTGCCCTCTCGTCCGGACTAGCACACAATGAGCAGTTCTTC. It specifies CSALSSGLAHNEQFF.

This clonotype occurred a few times. The J gene is TRBJ1-1, the V gene TRBV28, with unresolved D. This CDR3 is built from 14 residues. CDR1 and CDR2 from the germline V gene are MDHEN and SYDVKM. Trimming removed 6 bases at V and 4 bases at J, with 15 bases between. The CDR3 DNA reads TGTGCCAGCAGCCCCCTTAGGGCGAGCACTGAAGCTTTCTTT. Translating it yields CASSPLRASTEAFF.

This clonotype has ten or more counts. The V gene is TRBV10-3, the J gene TRBJ1-1; TRBD1 matches 8 bases. CDR1 and CDR2 from the germline V gene are ENHRY and SYGVKD. The CDR3 runs to 13 residues. V lost 5 bases to trimming and J lost 3 bases; unmatched junction nucleotides: 2. The CDR3 region has the DNA TGTGCCATCAGTATGGGACAGGACACTGAAGCTTTCTTT. Protein: CAISMGQDTEAFF.

Ten or more counts support this clonotype. The V and J genes are TRBV7-3 and TRBJ1-2, with a weak D call TRBD1 (5 bases). The CDR3 sequence is 15 residues long. The ends were cut back, 2 bases at V and 5 bases at J, with 15 bases in the middle. Germline lookup yields CDR1 SGHTA and CDR2 FQGTGA. In DNA form, the CDR3 reads TGTGCCAGCAGCTTACATCGGCAGGGCCAATATGGCTACACCTTC. Its protein is CASSLHRQGQYGYTF.

With respect to this clonotype: A junction boundary mismatches the germline segment, possibly from a read error. The chain carries TRBV20-1 and TRBJ1-4, with D perhaps TRBD1 (5 bases). CDR3 length: 16 amino acids. Germline CDR1 is DFQATT and CDR2 is SNEGSKA (reference sequence). The CDR3 spells CGASLWGRPINEKLFF. The CDR3 DNA reads TGCGGTGCTAGTTTGTGGGGCCGGCCTATTAATGAAAAACTGTTTTTT.

This clonotype was counted many times. The rearrangement links TRBV6-2 or TRBV6-3 to TRBJ2-5, with D perhaps matching TRBD2 (5 bases). Per the germline V gene, CDR1 is MNHEY and CDR2 is SVGEGT. Between the trimmed V and J ends, which lost 1 base and 4 bases, there was a span of 7 bases. The CDR3 length is 13 residues. This CDR3 is CASSYFGLETQYF. DNA for the CDR3: TGTGCCAGCAGTTACTTCGGACTAGAGACCCAGTACTTC.